Presented here are 8 T cell receptor beta chains from one specimen sequenced in a study of CD8 T cells in Susac syndrome (dated by TCRdb to the late 2010s). Receptor amplification or capture employed the immunoSEQ multiplex PCR assay. RNA was extracted using the RNeasy kit, and about 0.45 to 1 microgram was reverse transcribed with random hexamers. TCRdb cleaned the public reads at Q25 with fastp, built clones with MiXCR and kept in-frame beta chains. Merged by CDR3 protein, the rows form single entries marked with the most common genes and DNA. The sample table records 110,000 or so distinct CDR3 sequences; around 90% of these occur just once. The top ten constitute around 0.14% of the sample. The sample comprised CD4+ T cells from PBMCs. The source of these receptors is a human donor in good health.

The V and J genes are TRBV7-3 and TRBJ1-6; 7 positions match TRBD1. This CDR3 region has 13 residues. Germline CDR1 is SGHTA and CDR2 is FQGTGA. J was trimmed by 8 bases and V by 5 bases; bases with no gene match: 3. As DNA, the CDR3 is TGTGCCAGCAGCATAGGACAGGATTCACCCCTCCACTTT. Its protein is CASSIGQDSPLHF.

This clonotype is a singleton in its sample. CDR3 protein: CASSPLSGQGLPPRDGYTF. The CDR3 DNA follows: TGTGCCAGCTCACCACTTTCGGGACAGGGCCTGCCGCCGAGGGATGGCTACACCTTC. The V call is TRBV18, the J call TRBJ1-2, with 9 nucleotides matching TRBD1. CDR3 length: 19 residues. From germline, CDR1 is KGHSH and CDR2 LQKENI. After removal of 1 base from V and 6 bases from J, the junction contained 18 bases not matched to a gene.

The chain links TRBV14 to TRBJ1-5; 7 positions agree with TRBD1. CDR3 size: 14 residues. After removal of 4 bases from V and 5 bases from J, the junction contained 5 bases not matched to a gene. CDR1 and CDR2 from the germline V gene are SGHDN and FVKESK. As DNA, the CDR3 is TGTGCCAGCAGCCTATCGGACAGGCATCAGCCCCAGCATTTT. This codes for CASSLSDRHQPQHF.

The count of this clonotype is one. This rearrangement joins TRBV21-1 to TRBJ1-2. TRBV21-1 is deemed a pseudogene. This CDR3 has 11 residues. As DNA, the CDR3 is TGTGCCAGCAGCAAAGACAATGGCTACACCTTC. It encodes CASSKDNGYTF.

The gene calls are TRBV6-2 or TRBV6-3 and TRBJ2-2; the match to TRBD2 covers 14 bases. V gave up 6 bases and J gave up 7 bases; unmatched junction bases: 7. The CDR3 sequence is 16 residues long. Looked up from germline, CDR1 is MNHEY and CDR2 is SVGEGT. The CDR3 region is CASRGTSGSLGGELFF. The CDR3 region has the DNA TGTGCCAGCAGAGGGACTAGCGGGAGCCTTGGCGGGGAGCTGTTTTTT.

This chain connects TRBV5-1 to TRBJ2-7, with D tentatively TRBD2 (6 bases). The CDR3 totals 14 residues. The ends were cut back, 1 base at V and 0 bases at J, with 8 bases in the middle. Germline loops: CDR1 SGHRS, CDR2 YFSETQ. This CDR3 reads CASSLRRDSYEQYF. DNA for the CDR3: TGCGCCAGCAGCTTGAGGCGGGACTCCTACGAGCAGTACTTC.

The CDR3 sequence: CASTPRRRGYSNQPQHF. CDR3 nucleotides: TGTGCCAGCACCCCGCGACGCCGGGGGTATAGCAATCAGCCCCAGCATTTT. The rearrangement joins TRBV16 to TRBJ1-5, with D possibly being TRBD1 (5 bases). The CDR3 contains 17 residues. V lost 7 bases and J 0 bases, leaving 19 bases between the germline ends. In germline, CDR1 is KGHSY, CDR2 FQNENV.

This chain connects TRBV28 to TRBJ2-7; TRBD1 might be the D (5 bases). The CDR3 is made up of 13 amino acids. Germline CDR1 is MDHEN and CDR2 is SYDVKM. Trimming removed 5 bases at V and 1 base at J, with 9 bases between. DNA for the CDR3: TGTGCCAGCAGTATCGACAGTTCCTACGAGCAGTACTTC. Translation: CASSIDSSYEQYF.